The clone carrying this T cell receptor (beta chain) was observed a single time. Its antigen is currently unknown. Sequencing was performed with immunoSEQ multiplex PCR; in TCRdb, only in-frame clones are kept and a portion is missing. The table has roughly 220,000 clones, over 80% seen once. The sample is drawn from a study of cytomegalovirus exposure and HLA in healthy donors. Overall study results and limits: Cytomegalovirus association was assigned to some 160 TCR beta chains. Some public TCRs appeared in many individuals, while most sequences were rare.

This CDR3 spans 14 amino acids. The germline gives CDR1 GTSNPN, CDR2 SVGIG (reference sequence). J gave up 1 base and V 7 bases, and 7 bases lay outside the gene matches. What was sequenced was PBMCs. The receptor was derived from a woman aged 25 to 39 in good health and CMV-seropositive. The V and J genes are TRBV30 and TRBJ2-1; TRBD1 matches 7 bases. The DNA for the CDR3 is TGTGCCTACTGGACAGGCTTTTCCTACAATGAGCAGTTCTTC. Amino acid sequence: CAYWTGFSYNEQFF.